This T cell receptor (beta chain) was sequenced for a study of blood T cells in healthy people across ages. Primers used in a second PCR of about 7 to 12 cycles were a sample-barcoded 5' primer and a J-beta primer mix. Sequencing yielded, for each sample, at least 2.5 million paired-end reads carrying CDR3. TCRdb re-called the 5' RACE reads with MiXCR, one entry per CDR3 protein. Of around 990,000 distinct CDR3 sequences detected, under 40% appear once; the ten largest clones hold over 10%. There are 14 residues in the CDR3. From germline, CDR1 is DFQATT and CDR2 SNEGSKA (reference sequence). This clonotype was recorded only once. Sequence at one end of the junction differs from germline and may be a read error.

This sequence joins TRBV20-1 and TRBJ2-5, with D possibly matching TRBD2 (5 bases). The clonotype originates from a man between 18 and 29 years old in good health. The sample was blood. The CDR3 is CSARSGPTQGTQYF. The DNA for the CDR3 is TGCAGTGCTAGAAGCGGCCCTACTCAAGGGACCCAGTACTTC.